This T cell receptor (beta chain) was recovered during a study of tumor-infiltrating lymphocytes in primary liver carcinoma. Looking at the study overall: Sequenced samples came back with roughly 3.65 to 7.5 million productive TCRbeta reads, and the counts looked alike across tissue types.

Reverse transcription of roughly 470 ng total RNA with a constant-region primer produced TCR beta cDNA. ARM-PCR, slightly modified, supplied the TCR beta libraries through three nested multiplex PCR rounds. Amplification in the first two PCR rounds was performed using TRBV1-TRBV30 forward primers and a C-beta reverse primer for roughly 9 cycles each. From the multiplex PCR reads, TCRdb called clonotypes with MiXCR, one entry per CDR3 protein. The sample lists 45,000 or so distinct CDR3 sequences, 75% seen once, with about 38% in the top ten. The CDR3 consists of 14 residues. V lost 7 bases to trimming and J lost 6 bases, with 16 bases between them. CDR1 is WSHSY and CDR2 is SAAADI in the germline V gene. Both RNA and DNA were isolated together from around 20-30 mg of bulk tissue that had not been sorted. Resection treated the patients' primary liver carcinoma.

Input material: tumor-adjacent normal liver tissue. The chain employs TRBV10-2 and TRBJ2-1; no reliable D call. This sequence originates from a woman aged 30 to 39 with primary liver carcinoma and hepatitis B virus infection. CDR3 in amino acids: CASTAPLQSNEQFF. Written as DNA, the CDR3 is TGCGCCAGCACGGCTCCCCTACAGAGCAATGAGCAGTTCTTC.